Reported below is one TCR beta chain. Its specificity is unknown. The data stem from a study of shared clonotypes between healthy human individuals. Regarding the study as a whole: It was the non-shared clonotypes that had lower generation probabilities than clonotypes shared by all four donors. The study sampled only blood, and tissue repertoires likely differ.

Data came from immunoSEQ multiplex PCR; TCRdb stores just in-frame clones and leaves some out. This table has roughly 2,000,000 clones, 80% to 95% appearing once. Naive CD8 populations comprised CD45RO-negative cells positively selected for CCR7, excluding terminally differentiated effector memory CD45RA+ cells. The donors, healthy adults who were HIV-negative, had experienced no recent acute infections or vaccinations. This clonotype originated in a man in his late teens or twenties in good health. Some clones in this sample may be carry-over from other donors' samples. The specimen was naive CD8+ T cells from PBMCs.

The CDR3: CASSPTRAEPLRSFYEQYF. The CDR3 nucleotides are TGTGCCAGCTCACCGACACGGGCCGAACCCCTGAGGTCATTTTACGAGCAGTACTTC. V is TRBV18 and J is TRBJ2-7; D is uncertain. CDR3 length equals 19 residues. Germline V gives CDR1 KGHSH, CDR2 LQKENI. V gave up 3 bases and J gave up 4 bases, with 28 bases separating them. The entire variable domain, with the rest obtained from reference TRBV18 and TRBJ2-7, is as follows: NAGVMQNPRHLVRRRGQEARLRCSPMKGHSHVYWYRQLPEEGLKFMVYLQKENIIDESGMPKERFSAEFPKEGPSILRIQQVVRGDSAAYFCASSPTRAEPLRSFYEQYFGPGTRLTVT.